The TCR beta chain described here comes from a study of blood T cell repertoires in COVID-19. Germline CDR1 and CDR2: LNHDA and SQIVND (reference sequence). The CDR3 runs to 16 residues. Trimming pared 5 bases from V and 1 base from J, leaving 12 bases between. TCRdb's copy holds only in-frame clones and misses some; the assay was immunoSEQ multiplex PCR. The top ten clones hold 2.5% of a sample with over 200,000 clones, 88% of them seen once. This clone has only one observation. The receptor was isolated from a woman aged 40 to 50 with acute COVID-19. The sequenced sample consisted of PBMCs or T cells enriched from blood (not recorded which). The J gene is TRBJ1-6, the V gene TRBV19; D is uncertain. DNA for the CDR3: TGTGCCAGTAGTGAAACCTCCGGTTCCTATAATTCACCCCTCCACTTT. Its protein is CASSETSGSYNSPLHF.